This TCR beta chain is drawn from a study of T-cell reconstitution after alpha-beta-depleted transplantation in children listed by TCRdb under 2016. In the study overall: T-cell immune reconstitution after TCRalphabeta/CD19-depleted allogeneic hematopoietic cell transplantation in children was quantitatively tracked in the study by means of TCR repertoire profiling. The paper as a whole reports these results and caveats: The apparently early recovery of alphabetaT-cell counts about two months after transplant reportedly depended on only several hundred rapidly expanded clones that came from non-depleted graft cells. In some patients, high TCRbeta diversity at day 60 was attributed to recipient T cells and intrathymic progenitors that had survived conditioning. Over subsequent months, a decline in hyperexpanded clone frequencies was noted, and after one year, T-cell counts and TCRbeta diversity were mostly ascribed to newly produced T cells.

This clonotype was seen repeatedly, ten times or more. Its antigen target is currently unknown. Per-base quality was not reported, and no clone a single base away is much larger than it. The CDR3 numbers 18 residues from cysteine through phenylalanine. Solely the CDR3 DNA is kept, with 54 bases framed from the first base. The germline V gene yields SGHRS for CDR1 and YFSETQ for CDR2. The junction shows trimming of 2 bases on V and 0 bases on J, and the gene matches do not reach 10 bases of it. Libraries were constructed by PCR. The sequencer was an Illumina HiSeq 2500. To normalize quantification of the TCRbeta repertoire, the TCR libraries were built with molecular barcoding that relied on unique molecular identifiers. TCRdb passed the public sequencing reads through fastp at Q25 and MiXCR, retaining productive beta sequences. Rows merge per CDR3 protein into single entries with the most common DNA and genes. The sample table contains 300,000 to 400,000 distinct CDR3 sequences; only one count was recorded for around 15% of them. Around two fifths of the sample rests with the top ten.

The treatment or condition label here, explained by the study, means: allogeneic hematopoietic cell transplantation with graft depleted of TCRalphabeta T cells and CD19 B cells. Transplant recipients were children who received TCRalphabeta/CD19-depleted allogeneic hematopoietic cell grafts. This TCR was sampled from a male patient under 10 years old who had a stem cell transplant for acute lymphoblastic leukemia, so the T cells may come from the graft donor. The sample here was PBMCs, mostly from graft donor cells, taken 360 days after TCRalphabeta/CD19-depleted stem cell transplant. The rearranged segments are TRBV5-1 and TRBJ2-1, with TRBD2 matching 8 junction bases. DNA sequence: TGCGCCAGCAGCTTAAATAGCGGGATCTACCGCTCCTACAATGAGCAGTTCTTC. Translated, this gives CASSLNSGIYRSYNEQFF.